These 15 T cell receptor beta chains share one sample of origin, sequenced in a study of T cells in Graves' hyperthyroidism and ophthalmopathy. RNA transcripts provided the source from which TCR beta CDR3 regions were amplified. The TCR CDR3 first-round RT-PCR relied on the HTBI primer set. MiXCR, run by TCRdb on the multiplex PCR reads, gives a single entry per CDR3 protein. Here the sample spans about 350,000 distinct CDR3 sequences, 12% to 15% being singletons. The source material was blood. These receptor sequences come from a woman aged 55-75 years with Graves' ophthalmopathy.

This clonotype occurred a few times. The gene calls are TRBV5-6 and TRBJ1-1; 9 bases agree with TRBD1. The CDR3 runs 17 residues. V lost 4 bases to trimming and J lost 4 bases; unmatched junction nucleotides: 14. Germline V lookup: CDR1 SGHDT, CDR2 YYEEEE. CDR3 DNA: TGTGCCAGCAGCAGAATCCCGGGGACAGGGTGGACCACTGAAGCTTTCTTT. Protein: CASSRIPGTGWTTEAFF.

In this sample, this clonotype turned up many times. V usage is TRBV11-2 and J usage is TRBJ1-6, with 7 bases identical to TRBD1. CDR3 size: 14 residues. Germline V lookup: CDR1 SGHAT, CDR2 FQNNGV. With 4 bases clipped from V and 13 bases from J, the junction kept 10 bases outside the gene matches. The CDR3: CASSSDRELWPLHF. CDR3 nucleotide sequence: TGTGCCAGCAGCTCCGACAGGGAGCTTTGGCCCCTCCACTTT.

For the CDR3, the DNA is TGCAGCGTTGGACTAGCGGACACCGGGGAGCTGTTTTTT. It yields the protein CSVGLADTGELFF. The chain is built from TRBV29-1 and TRBJ2-2, with 9 bases fitting TRBD2. The V segment lost 4 bases and the J segment 3 bases; nucleotides outside the gene matches: 0. The germline V gene has CDR1 SQVTM and CDR2 ANQGSEA. This CDR3 region has 13 residues.

This clonotype was recorded at least ten times. The chain combines TRBV7-2 with TRBJ2-1; 8 bases are a match to TRBD2. This CDR3 contains 14 residues. CDR1 is SGHTA, CDR2 FQGNSA, per germline. With 3 bases clipped from V and 9 bases from J, the junction kept 7 bases outside the gene matches. The CDR3 DNA reads as TGTGCCAGCAGCTTCCGGGACGGGGGGGGTGAGCAGTTCTTC. It translates to CASSFRDGGGEQFF.

The table lists this clonotype with many counts. The chain uses TRBV6-6 and TRBJ2-5, with D possibly TRBD1 on 6 matching bases. This CDR3 region has 13 residues. V was pared by 0 bases and J by 7 bases, with 9 bases between. Germline V gene sequence: CDR1 MNHNY, CDR2 SVGAGI (reference sequence). CDR3 protein: CASSYSQGRTQYF. For the CDR3, the DNA is TGTGCCAGCAGTTACTCGCAGGGGAGGACCCAGTACTTC.

This clonotype has ten or more counts. The CDR3 sequence: CASTPRFSGTRETQYF. The CDR3 nucleotides read TGTGCCAGCACACCACGCTTTAGCGGGACGCGCGAGACCCAGTACTTC. This chain connects TRBV5-6 to TRBJ2-5; 8 nucleotides match TRBD2. Germline V gene sequence: CDR1 SGHDT, CDR2 YYEEEE. This CDR3 region has 16 residues. J gave up 5 bases and V 6 bases, and 15 bases lay outside the gene matches.

This clonotype was seen a handful of times. V and J are TRBV6-2 or TRBV6-3 and TRBJ1-3, with 7 nucleotides matching TRBD1. The V and J ends lost 4 bases and 0 bases, in that order; junction bases with no gene match: 6. The length of the CDR3 is 16 residues. The germline V gene encodes CDR1 MNHEY and CDR2 SVGEGT. The CDR3 DNA follows: TGTGCCAGCAGTTTAGGACAGGTTCACTCTGGAAACACCATATATTTT. This sequence encodes CASSLGQVHSGNTIYF.

This clonotype was counted many times. The chain is built from TRBV3-1 and TRBJ2-7; D is unclear. Germline CDR1 reads LGHDT; CDR2 reads YNNKEL (reference sequence). CDR3 length equals 12 residues. Trimming removed 4 bases from V and 2 bases from J, with 6 bases in between. The CDR3 DNA is TGTGCCAGCAGCCGCCTACCCTACGAGCAGTACTTC. Protein sequence: CASSRLPYEQYF.

This clonotype was detected many times. V usage is TRBV3-1 and J usage is TRBJ2-7; possible D gene TRBD2, 5 bases. Between the trimmed V and J ends, which lost 3 bases and 6 bases, there was a span of 18 bases. Germline V CDR1 and CDR2: LGHDT, YNNKEL (reference sequence). This CDR3 is 15 amino acids long. CDR3 region: CASSQYKEEGGEQYF. In nucleotides, the CDR3 is TGTGCCAGCAGCCAGTACAAGGAGGAAGGAGGCGAGCAGTACTTC.

In its sample, this clonotype was seen many times. The genes are TRBV28 and TRBJ1-5; 8 positions agree with TRBD1. Trimming at V came to 3 bases and at J to 1 base, leaving 8 bases not matched to a gene. Germline V gene sequence: CDR1 MDHEN, CDR2 SYDVKM. There are 17 residues in the CDR3. CDR3: CASSFLTGGSSNQPQHF. The CDR3 DNA follows: TGTGCCAGCAGTTTCCTAACAGGGGGTAGCAGCAATCAGCCCCAGCATTTT.

This chain links TRBV10-3 with TRBJ2-2; no reliable D call. Deletions cut 1 base from V and 5 bases from J, with 5 bases between. The CDR3 has 13 residues. The germline V gene has CDR1 ENHRY and CDR2 SYGVKD. CDR3: CAISELGTGELFF. In nucleotides, the CDR3 is TGTGCCATCAGTGAGTTGGGGACCGGGGAGCTGTTTTTT.

The table lists this clonotype with a few counts. This rearrangement joins TRBV20-1 to TRBJ2-5; 8 bases are shared with TRBD2. The CDR3 covers 14 residues. From germline, CDR1 is DFQATT and CDR2 SNEGSKA (reference sequence). The CDR3 nucleotides are TGCAGCGGGGGCGGGGGGAGGGCCGCTGAGACCCAGTACTTC. Translation: CSGGGGRAAETQYF.

This clonotype was counted many times. V usage is TRBV20-1 and J usage is TRBJ1-5; D is undetermined. The CDR3 totals 15 residues. CDR1 and CDR2 from the germline V gene are DFQATT and SNEGSKA (reference sequence). Trimming stripped 4 bases from V and 4 bases from J, with 17 bases between. The CDR3 protein is CSATYSGPPNQPQHF. The CDR3 coding sequence is TGCAGTGCTACGTACAGCGGTCCACCGAATCAGCCCCAGCATTTT.

In its sample, this clonotype was seen many times. V usage is TRBV28 and J usage is TRBJ2-7; 10 positions match TRBD2. The trim removed 6 bases at V and 0 bases at J, leaving 14 bases unmatched. Germline V CDR1 and CDR2: MDHEN, SYDVKM. CDR3 length: 18 amino acids. CDR3: CASRPLRTSGFLSYEQYF. The CDR3 DNA reads as TGTGCCAGCAGGCCGCTCCGGACTAGCGGCTTTCTCTCCTACGAGCAGTACTTC.

Comments on this clonotype: This may be a read error, as it is one base from a much larger clone. V and J are TRBV20-1 and TRBJ1-2, with D perhaps TRBD1 (5 bases). The CDR3 is made up of 15 amino acids. V lost 7 bases to trimming and J lost 1 base, with 19 bases between them. Germline-derived CDR1 and CDR2 are DFQATT and SNEGSKA (reference sequence). CDR3 in amino acids: CSVRDGGSVNYGYTF. CDR3 in DNA: TGCAGTGTTCGGGACGGAGGGTCTGTTAACTATGGCTACACCTTC.